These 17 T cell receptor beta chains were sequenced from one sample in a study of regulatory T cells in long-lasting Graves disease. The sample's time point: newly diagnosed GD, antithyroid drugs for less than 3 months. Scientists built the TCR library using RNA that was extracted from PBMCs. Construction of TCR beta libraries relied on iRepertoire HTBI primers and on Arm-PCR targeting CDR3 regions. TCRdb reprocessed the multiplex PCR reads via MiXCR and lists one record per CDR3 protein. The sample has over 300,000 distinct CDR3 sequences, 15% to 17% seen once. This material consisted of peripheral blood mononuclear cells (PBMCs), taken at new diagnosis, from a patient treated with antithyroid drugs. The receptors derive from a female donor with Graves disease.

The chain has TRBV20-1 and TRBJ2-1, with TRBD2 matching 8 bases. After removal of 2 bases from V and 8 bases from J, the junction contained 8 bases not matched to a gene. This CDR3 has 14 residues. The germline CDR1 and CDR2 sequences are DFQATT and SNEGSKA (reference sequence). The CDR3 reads CSARPAGVSDEQFF. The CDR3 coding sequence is TGCAGTGCTAGACCAGCGGGGGTGTCGGATGAGCAGTTCTTC.

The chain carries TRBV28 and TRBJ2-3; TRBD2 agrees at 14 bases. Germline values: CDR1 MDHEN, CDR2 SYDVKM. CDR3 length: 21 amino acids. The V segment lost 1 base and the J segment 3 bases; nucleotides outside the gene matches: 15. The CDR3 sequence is CASSLSISNGLAGGPTDTQYF. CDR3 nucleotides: TGTGCCAGCAGTTTATCCATCTCGAACGGACTAGCGGGGGGACCTACAGATACGCAGTATTTT. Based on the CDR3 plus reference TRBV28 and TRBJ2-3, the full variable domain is DVKVTQSSRYLVKRTGEKVFLECVQDMDHENMFWYRQDPGLGLRLIYFSYDVKMKEKGDIPEGYSVSREKKERFSLILESASTNQTSMYLCASSLSISNGLAGGPTDTQYFGPGTRLTVL.

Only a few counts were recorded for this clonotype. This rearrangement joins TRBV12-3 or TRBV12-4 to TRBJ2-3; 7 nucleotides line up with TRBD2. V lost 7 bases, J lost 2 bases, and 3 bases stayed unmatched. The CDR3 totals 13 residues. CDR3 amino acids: CASNLAVTDTQYF. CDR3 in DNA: TGTGCCAGCAACCTAGCGGTCACAGATACGCAGTATTTT.

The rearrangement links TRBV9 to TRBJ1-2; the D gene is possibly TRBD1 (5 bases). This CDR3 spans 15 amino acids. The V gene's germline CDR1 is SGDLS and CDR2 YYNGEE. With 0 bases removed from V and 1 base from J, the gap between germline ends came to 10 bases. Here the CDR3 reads CASSVDGASNYGYTF. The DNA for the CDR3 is TGTGCCAGCAGCGTAGACGGGGCGAGTAACTATGGCTACACCTTC.

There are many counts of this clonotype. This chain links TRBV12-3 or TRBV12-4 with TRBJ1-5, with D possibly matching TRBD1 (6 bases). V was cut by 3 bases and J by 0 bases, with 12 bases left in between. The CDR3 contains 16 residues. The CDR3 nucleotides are TGTGCCAGCAGTTTGAATCAGGGGTATAGCAATCAGCCCCAGCATTTT. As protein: CASSLNQGYSNQPQHF.

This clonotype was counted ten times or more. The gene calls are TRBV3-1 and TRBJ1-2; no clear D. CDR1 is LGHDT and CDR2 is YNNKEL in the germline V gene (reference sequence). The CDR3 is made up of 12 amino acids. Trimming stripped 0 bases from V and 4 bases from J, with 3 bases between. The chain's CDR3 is CASSQEGYGYTF. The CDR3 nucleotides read TGTGCCAGCAGCCAAGAGGGCTATGGCTACACCTTC.

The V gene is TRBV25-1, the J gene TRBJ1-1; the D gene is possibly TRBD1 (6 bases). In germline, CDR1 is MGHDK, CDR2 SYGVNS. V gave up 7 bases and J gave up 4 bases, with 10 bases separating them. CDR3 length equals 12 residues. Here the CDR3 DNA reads TGTGCCAGCAACCAGGGGCCCACTGAAGCTTTCTTT. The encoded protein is CASNQGPTEAFF.

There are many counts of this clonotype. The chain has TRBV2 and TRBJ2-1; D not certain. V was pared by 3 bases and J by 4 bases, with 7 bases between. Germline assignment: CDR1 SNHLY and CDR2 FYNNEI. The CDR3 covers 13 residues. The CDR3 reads CASSDPLYNEQFF. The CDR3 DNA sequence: TGTGCCAGCAGTGACCCACTGTACAATGAGCAGTTCTTC.

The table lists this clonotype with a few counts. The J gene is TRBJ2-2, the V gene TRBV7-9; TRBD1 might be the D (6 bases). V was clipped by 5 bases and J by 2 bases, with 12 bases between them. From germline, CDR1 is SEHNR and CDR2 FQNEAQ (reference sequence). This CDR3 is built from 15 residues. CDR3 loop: CASSTGTPNTGELFF. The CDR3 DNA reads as TGTGCCAGCAGCACCGGGACACCCAACACCGGGGAGCTGTTTTTT.

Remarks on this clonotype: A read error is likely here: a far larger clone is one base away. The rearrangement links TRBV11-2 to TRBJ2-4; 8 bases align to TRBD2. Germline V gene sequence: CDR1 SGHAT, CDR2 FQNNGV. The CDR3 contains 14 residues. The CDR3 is CASSSTGTRSDQSF. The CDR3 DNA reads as TGTGCCAGCAGCTCCACCGGGACTAGGAGTGATCAGTCCTTC.

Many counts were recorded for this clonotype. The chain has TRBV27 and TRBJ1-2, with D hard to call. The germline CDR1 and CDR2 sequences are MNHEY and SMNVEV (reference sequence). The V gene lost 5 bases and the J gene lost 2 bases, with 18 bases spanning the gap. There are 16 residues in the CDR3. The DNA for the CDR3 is TGTGCCAGCAGTCCGGTGAGATTGGGCGCAAACTATGGCTACACCTTC. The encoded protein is CASSPVRLGANYGYTF.

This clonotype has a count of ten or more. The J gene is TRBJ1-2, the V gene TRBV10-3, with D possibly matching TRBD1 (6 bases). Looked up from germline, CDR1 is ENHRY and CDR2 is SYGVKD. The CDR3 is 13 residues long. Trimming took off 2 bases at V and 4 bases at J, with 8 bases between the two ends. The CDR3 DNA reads TGTGCCATCAGTGAGAAAGGGGGCTATGGCTACACCTTC. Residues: CAISEKGGYGYTF.

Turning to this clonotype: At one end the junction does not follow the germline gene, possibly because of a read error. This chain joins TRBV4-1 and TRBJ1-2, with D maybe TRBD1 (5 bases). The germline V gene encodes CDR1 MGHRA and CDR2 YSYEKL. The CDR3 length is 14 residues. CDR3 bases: TGCTTTTACCGCCGGGACCGAGAAAACTATAGCTACACCTTC. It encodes CFYRRDRENYSYTF.

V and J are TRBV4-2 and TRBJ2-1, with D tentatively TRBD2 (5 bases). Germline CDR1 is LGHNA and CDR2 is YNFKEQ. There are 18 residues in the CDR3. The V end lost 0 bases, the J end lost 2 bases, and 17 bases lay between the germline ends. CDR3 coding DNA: TGTGCCAGCAGCCAAGAGATAGTAGCGCGGCAGCCCTACAATGAGCAGTTCTTC. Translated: CASSQEIVARQPYNEQFF.

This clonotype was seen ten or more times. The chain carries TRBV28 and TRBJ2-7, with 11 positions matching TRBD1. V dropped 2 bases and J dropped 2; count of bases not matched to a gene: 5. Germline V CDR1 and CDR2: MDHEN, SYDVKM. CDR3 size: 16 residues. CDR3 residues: CASSLRPGQGAYEQYF. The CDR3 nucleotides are TGTGCCAGCAGTTTACGGCCGGGACAGGGGGCCTACGAGCAGTACTTC.

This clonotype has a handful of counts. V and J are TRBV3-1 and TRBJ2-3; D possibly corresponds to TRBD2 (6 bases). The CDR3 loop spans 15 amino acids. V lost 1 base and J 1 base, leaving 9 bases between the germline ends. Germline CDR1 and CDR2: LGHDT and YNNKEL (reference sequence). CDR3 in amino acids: CASSQAASGTDTQYF. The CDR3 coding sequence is TGTGCCAGCAGCCAAGCGGCTAGCGGCACAGATACGCAGTATTTT.

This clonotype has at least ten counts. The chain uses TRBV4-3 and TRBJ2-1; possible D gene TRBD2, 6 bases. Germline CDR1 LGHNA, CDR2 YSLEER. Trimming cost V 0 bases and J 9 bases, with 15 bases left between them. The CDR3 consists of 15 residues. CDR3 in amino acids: CASSQDGGRRFEQFF. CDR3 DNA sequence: TGCGCCAGCAGCCAAGACGGGGGAAGGAGGTTTGAGCAGTTCTTC.